The present TCR beta chain was sequenced within a study of cytomegalovirus exposure and HLA in healthy donors. At the level of the study: A later analysis reported the same platform for the 90 to 150 validation repertoires and the roughly 630 first-cohort repertoires.

The CDR3 is 14 residues long. Germline CDR1 is SGHVS and CDR2 is FQNEAQ. V lost 7 bases and J lost 4; bases outside the gene matches: 7. Regarding this clone: The target antigen is unknown.

The study's findings and limits: It was reported that the classifier diagnosed cytomegalovirus status with high specificity and sensitivity in both the original and validation cohorts. A few of the chains that were CMV-associated were confirmed in vitro to be specific for CMV antigens.

Sequenced by immunoSEQ multiplex PCR; TCRdb stores in-frame clones only, minus some. The table has around 93,000 clones, around 85% seen once. The clonotype originates from a man younger than 30 in good health and CMV-seropositive. The rearrangement links TRBV7-8 to TRBJ1-3; 7 bases map to TRBD1. What was sequenced was PBMCs. As DNA, the CDR3 is TGTGCCAGCACCCTAGGGACAGCCGGAAACACCATATATTTT. Translated, it gives CASTLGTAGNTIYF.